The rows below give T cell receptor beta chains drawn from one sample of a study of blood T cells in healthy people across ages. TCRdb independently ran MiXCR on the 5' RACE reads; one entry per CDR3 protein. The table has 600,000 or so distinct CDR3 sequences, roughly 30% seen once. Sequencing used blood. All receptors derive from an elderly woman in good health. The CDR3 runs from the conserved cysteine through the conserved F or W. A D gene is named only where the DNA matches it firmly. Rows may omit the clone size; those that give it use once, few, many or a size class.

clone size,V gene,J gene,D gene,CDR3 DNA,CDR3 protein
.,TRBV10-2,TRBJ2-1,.,TGCGCCAGCGCTGGGACTGCGGGCAATGAGCAGTTCTTC,CASAGTAGNEQFF
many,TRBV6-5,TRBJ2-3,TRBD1,TGTGCCACCGCGACAGGGGGCACAGATACGCAGTATTTT,CATATGGTDTQYF
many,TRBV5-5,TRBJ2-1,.,TGTGCCAGCAGCTTGGTACCAGTTCTCTACAATGAGCAGTTCTTC,CASSLVPVLYNEQFF
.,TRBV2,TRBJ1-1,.,TGTGCCACCAAAAGGAGGGATGACACTGAAGCTTTCTTT,CATKRRDDTEAFF
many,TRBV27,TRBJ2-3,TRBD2,TGTGCCAGCAGTTTTATACTAGCGAGGACCACAGATACGCAGTATTTT,CASSFILARTTDTQYF
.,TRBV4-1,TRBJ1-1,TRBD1,TGCGCCAGCAGGCAAACAGGGGGGAAAACTGAAGCTTTCTTT,CASRQTGGKTEAFF
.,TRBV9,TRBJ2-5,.,TGTGCCAGCAGCGTAGGGACAGCGGACTGCAATGAGCAGTACTTC,CASSVGTADCNEQYF
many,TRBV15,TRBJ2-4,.,TGTGCCACCAGTCAGGGTCGATCCGAGACAAGAGGGCCCAAAAACATTCAGTACTTC,CATSQGRSETRGPKNIQYF
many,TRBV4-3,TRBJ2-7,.,TGCGCCAGCAGCCAAGATACGGGCAGCTCCTACGAGCAGTACTTC,CASSQDTGSSYEQYF
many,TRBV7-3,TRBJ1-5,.,TGTGCCAGCAGCTTGGGAATGGTGGACAGCAATCAGCCCCAGCATTTT,CASSLGMVDSNQPQHF
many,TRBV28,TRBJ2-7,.,TGTGCCAGCAGTCTCCTTAGCGGAATTACCTACGAGCAGTACTTC,CASSLLSGITYEQYF